These T cell receptor beta chains were read from a single sample in a study of regulatory T cells in long-lasting Graves disease. Each CDR3 protein gets one entry after TCRdb re-called the multiplex PCR reads with MiXCR. Of around 430,000 distinct CDR3 sequences in the sample, 20% to 25% are singletons; the top ten hold about an eighth. This sample comprised peripheral blood mononuclear cells (PBMCs), obtained when the disease was refractory, from a patient treated with antithyroid drugs. Every receptor here comes from a female donor with Graves disease. CDR3s include the opening cysteine and the closing phenylalanine or tryptophan. Each record gives: D gene, V gene, clone size, J gene, CDR3 protein, CDR3 DNA. A D gene is named only where the DNA matches it firmly. The size field is filled for only some rows; it gives once, few, many or a size class.

D: NA
V: TRBV6-1
size: few
J: TRBJ2-7
CDR3: CASSVDVRYEQYF
DNA: TGTGCCAGCAGTGTGGACGTACGCTACGAGCAGTACTTC

D: NA
V: TRBV7-2
size: many
J: TRBJ2-7
CDR3: CASSLSRGDLEQYF
DNA: TGTGCCAGCAGCTTATCCAGGGGGGACCTCGAGCAGTACTTC

D: NA
V: TRBV5-6
size: few
J: TRBJ1-6
CDR3: CASSWVGDSYNSPLHF
DNA: TGTGCCAGCAGCTGGGTGGGAGACTCCTATAATTCACCCCTCCACTTT

D: TRBD2
V: TRBV3-1
size: NA
J: TRBJ2-7
CDR3: CASSPTSDYEQYF
DNA: TGTGCCAGCAGTCCAACTAGCGACTACGAGCAGTACTTC

D: NA
V: TRBV7-3
size: NA
J: TRBJ2-2
CDR3: CASSLRGSGELFF
DNA: TGTGCCAGCAGCCTTCGGGGGAGCGGGGAGCTGTTTTTT

D: NA
V: TRBV4-3
size: few
J: TRBJ1-1
CDR3: CASSQGRELEAFF
DNA: TGCGCCAGCAGCCAAGGCAGAGAACTTGAAGCTTTCTTT

D: NA
V: TRBV19
size: NA
J: TRBJ2-7
CDR3: CASSIPGQFFYEQYF
DNA: TGTGCCAGTAGTATCCCCGGACAGTTCTTTTACGAGCAGTACTTC

D: TRBD2
V: TRBV6-5
size: many
J: TRBJ2-5
CDR3: CASSYSTSGETQYF
DNA: TGTGCCAGCAGTTACTCGACTAGCGGAGAGACCCAGTACTTC

D: TRBD1
V: TRBV30
size: few
J: TRBJ2-7
CDR3: CAWTGQGIVYEQYF
DNA: TGTGCCTGGACGGGACAGGGGATTGTCTACGAGCAGTACTTC

D: NA
V: TRBV24-1
size: NA
J: TRBJ1-4
CDR3: CATSDPGSGNEKLFF
DNA: TGTGCCACCAGTGATCCAGGTTCCGGCAATGAAAAACTGTTTTTT

D: NA
V: TRBV6-1
size: few
J: TRBJ1-1
CDR3: CASSPVPYSEAFF
DNA: TGTGCCAGCAGCCCGGTCCCCTACTCTGAAGCTTTCTTT

D: NA
V: TRBV6-1
size: NA
J: TRBJ2-3
CDR3: CASSPTVTDTQYF
DNA: TGTGCCAGCAGTCCCACCGTCACAGATACGCAGTATTTT

D: NA
V: TRBV10-3
size: NA
J: TRBJ1-4
CDR3: CAISEGGLVAEKLFF
DNA: TGTGCCATCAGTGAGGGGGGGCTGGTGGCTGAAAAACTGTTTTTT

D: NA
V: TRBV6-2/TRBV6-3
size: few
J: TRBJ1-1
CDR3: CASSYVDKTEAFF
DNA: TGTGCCAGCAGTTACGTGGATAAGACTGAAGCTTTCTTT

D: NA
V: TRBV6-1
size: NA
J: TRBJ2-7
CDR3: CASSEVGQKTYEQYF
DNA: TGTGCCAGCAGTGAAGTGGGCCAGAAAACCTACGAGCAGTACTTC

D: NA
V: TRBV20-1
size: NA
J: TRBJ1-3
CDR3: CSAGGGRPSGNTIYF
DNA: TGCAGTGCTGGGGGGGGCAGGCCCTCTGGAAACACCATATATTTT

D: NA
V: TRBV6-2/TRBV6-3
size: few
J: TRBJ2-5
CDR3: CASSKPRMPETQYF
DNA: TGTGCCAGCAGTAAACCTAGAATGCCAGAGACCCAGTACTTC

D: NA
V: TRBV20-1
size: NA
J: TRBJ2-2
CDR3: CSAREDRAGELSF
DNA: TGCAGTGCCCGGGAGGACAGGGCCGGGGAGCTGTCTTTT

D: TRBD1
V: TRBV10-3
size: NA
J: TRBJ2-3
CDR3: CAISGGTGGTDTQYF
DNA: TGTGCCATCAGTGGTGGGACAGGGGGCACAGATACGCAGTATTTT

D: NA
V: TRBV27
size: many
J: TRBJ2-7
CDR3: CASSSTGLPYEQYF
DNA: TGTGCCAGCAGTTCCACGGGACTCCCCTACGAGCAGTACTTC

D: NA
V: TRBV5-1
size: NA
J: TRBJ2-7
CDR3: CASSLGARASYEQYF
DNA: TGCGCCAGCAGCTTGGGGGCCCGGGCCTCCTACGAGCAGTACTTC

D: NA
V: TRBV4-3
size: NA
J: TRBJ1-4
CDR3: CASSQPGDGREKLFF
DNA: TGCGCCAGCAGCCAACCCGGTGATGGTCGTGAAAAACTGTTTTTT

D: NA
V: TRBV30
size: few
J: TRBJ1-5
CDR3: CAWSNPGRFNQPQHF
DNA: TGTGCCTGGAGTAACCCCGGACGGTTCAATCAGCCCCAGCATTTT

D: NA
V: TRBV29-1
size: many
J: TRBJ2-5
CDR3: CSVEDRRSEVGETQYF
DNA: TGCAGCGTTGAAGATCGTCGCTCCGAAGTTGGGGAGACCCAGTACTTC

D: NA
V: TRBV5-1
size: many
J: TRBJ2-7
CDR3: CASSRGTPRYEQYF
DNA: TGCGCCAGCAGCCGGGGAACTCCTAGGTACGAGCAGTACTTC